This TCR beta chain was sequenced during a study of CD8 T cells in ankylosing spondylitis. The CDR3 is made up of 18 amino acids. V lost 0 bases, J lost 6 bases, and 22 bases lay in between. Germline CDR1 reads ENHRY; CDR2 reads SYGVKD. This clonotype was picked up many times. TCRdb fed the 5' RACE reads into MiXCR, producing one record per CDR3 protein. The table has roughly 130,000 distinct CDR3 sequences, roughly 6.6% seen once. This sequence was found in a male donor with ankylosing spondylitis or in good health (not recorded which). Sequencing was done on a sample of blood, either unsorted or a sorted T cell fraction (not recorded which). The chain uses TRBV10-3 and TRBJ2-3; D perhaps matches TRBD2 (5 bases). In DNA form, the CDR3 reads TGTGCCATCAGTGAGTCAACCACGCGGGCGAAACTGCCCGATACGCAGTATTTT. Its protein product is CAISESTTRAKLPDTQYF.